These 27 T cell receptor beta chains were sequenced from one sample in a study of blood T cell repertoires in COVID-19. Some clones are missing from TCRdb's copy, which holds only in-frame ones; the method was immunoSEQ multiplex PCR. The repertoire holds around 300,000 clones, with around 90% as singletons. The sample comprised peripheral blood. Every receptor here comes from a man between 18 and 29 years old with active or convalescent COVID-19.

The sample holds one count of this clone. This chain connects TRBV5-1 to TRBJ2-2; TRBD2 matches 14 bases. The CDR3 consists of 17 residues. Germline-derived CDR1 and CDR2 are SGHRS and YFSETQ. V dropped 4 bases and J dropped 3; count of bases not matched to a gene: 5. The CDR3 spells CASSPGLAGGYTGELFF. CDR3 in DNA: TGCGCCAGCAGCCCCGGACTAGCGGGAGGCTACACCGGGGAGCTGTTTTTT.

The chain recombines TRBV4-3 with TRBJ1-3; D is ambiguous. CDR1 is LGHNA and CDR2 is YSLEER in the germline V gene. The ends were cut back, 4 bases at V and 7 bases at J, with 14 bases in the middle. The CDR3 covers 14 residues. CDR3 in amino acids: CASSPRGGMNTIYF. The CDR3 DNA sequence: TGCGCCAGCAGCCCCCGGGGAGGGATGAACACCATATATTTT.

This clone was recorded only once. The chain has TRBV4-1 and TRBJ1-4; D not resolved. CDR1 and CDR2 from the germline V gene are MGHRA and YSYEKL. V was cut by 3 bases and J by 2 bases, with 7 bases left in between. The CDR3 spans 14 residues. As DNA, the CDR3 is TGCGCCAGCAGCCACGTTCTGACTAATGAAAAACTGTTTTTT. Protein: CASSHVLTNEKLFF.

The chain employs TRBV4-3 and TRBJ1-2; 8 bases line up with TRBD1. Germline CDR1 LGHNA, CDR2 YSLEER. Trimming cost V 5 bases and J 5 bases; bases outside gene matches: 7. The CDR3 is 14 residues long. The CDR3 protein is CASSFGQGLYGYTF. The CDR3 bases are TGCGCCAGCAGCTTCGGACAGGGCTTATATGGCTACACCTTC.

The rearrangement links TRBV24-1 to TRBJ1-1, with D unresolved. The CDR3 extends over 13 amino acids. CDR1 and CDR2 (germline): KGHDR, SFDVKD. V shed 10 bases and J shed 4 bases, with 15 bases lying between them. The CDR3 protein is CATTPRDGTEAFF. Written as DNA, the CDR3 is TGTGCCACAACCCCGAGGGATGGCACTGAAGCTTTCTTT.

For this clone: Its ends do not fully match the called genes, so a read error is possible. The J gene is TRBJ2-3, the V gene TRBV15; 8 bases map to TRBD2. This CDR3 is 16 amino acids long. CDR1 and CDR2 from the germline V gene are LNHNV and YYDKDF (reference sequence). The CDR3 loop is CATTRGTSADTDTQYF. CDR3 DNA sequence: TGTGCCACCACCAGAGGGACTAGTGCAGACACAGATACGCAGTATTTT.

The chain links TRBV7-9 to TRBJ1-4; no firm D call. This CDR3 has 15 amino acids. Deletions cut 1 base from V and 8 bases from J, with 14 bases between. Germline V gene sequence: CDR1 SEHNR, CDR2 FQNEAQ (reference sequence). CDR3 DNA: TGTGCCAGCAGCTTAGTTGAAGCCCCCGGGGAAAAACTGTTTTTT. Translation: CASSLVEAPGEKLFF.

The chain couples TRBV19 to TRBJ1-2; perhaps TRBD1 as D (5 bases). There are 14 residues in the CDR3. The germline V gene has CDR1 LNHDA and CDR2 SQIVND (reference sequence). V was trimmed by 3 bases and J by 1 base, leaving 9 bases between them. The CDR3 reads CASSIGGHNYGYTF. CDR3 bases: TGTGCCAGTAGTATCGGCGGACATAACTATGGCTACACCTTC.

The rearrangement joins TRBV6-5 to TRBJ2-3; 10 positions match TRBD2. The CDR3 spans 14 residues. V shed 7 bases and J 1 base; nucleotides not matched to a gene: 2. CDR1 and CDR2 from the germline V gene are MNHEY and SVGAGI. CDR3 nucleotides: TGTGCCAGCAAGCTAGCGGGGGGCACAGATACGCAGTATTTT. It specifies CASKLAGGTDTQYF.

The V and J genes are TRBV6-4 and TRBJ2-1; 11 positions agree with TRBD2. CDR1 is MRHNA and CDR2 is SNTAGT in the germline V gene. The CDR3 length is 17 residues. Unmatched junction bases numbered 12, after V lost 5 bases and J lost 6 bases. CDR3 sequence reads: CASSRGGSTSGSNEQFF. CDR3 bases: TGTGCCAGCAGTCGCGGGGGGTCTACTAGCGGGAGCAATGAGCAGTTCTTC.

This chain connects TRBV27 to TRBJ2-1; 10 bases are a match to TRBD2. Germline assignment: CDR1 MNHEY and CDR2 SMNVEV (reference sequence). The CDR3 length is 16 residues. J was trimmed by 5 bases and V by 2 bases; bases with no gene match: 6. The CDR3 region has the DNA TGTGCCAGCAGTTTAAGTTTAGCGGGGGGCCACAATGAGCAGTTCTTC. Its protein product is CASSLSLAGGHNEQFF.

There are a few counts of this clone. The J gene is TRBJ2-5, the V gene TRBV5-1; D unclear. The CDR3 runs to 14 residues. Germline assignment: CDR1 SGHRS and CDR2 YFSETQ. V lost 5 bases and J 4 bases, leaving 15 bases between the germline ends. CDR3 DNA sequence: TGCGCCAGCAGGCTTGATGGCTTTACAGAGACCCAGTACTTC. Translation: CASRLDGFTETQYF.

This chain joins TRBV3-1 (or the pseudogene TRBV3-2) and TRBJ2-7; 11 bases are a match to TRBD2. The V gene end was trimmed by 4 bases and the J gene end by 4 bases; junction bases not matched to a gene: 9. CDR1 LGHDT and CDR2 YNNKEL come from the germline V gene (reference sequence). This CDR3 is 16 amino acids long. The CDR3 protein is CASSPAGTSGKYEQYF. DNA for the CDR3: TGTGCCAGCAGCCCAGCCGGGACTAGCGGTAAATACGAGCAGTACTTC.

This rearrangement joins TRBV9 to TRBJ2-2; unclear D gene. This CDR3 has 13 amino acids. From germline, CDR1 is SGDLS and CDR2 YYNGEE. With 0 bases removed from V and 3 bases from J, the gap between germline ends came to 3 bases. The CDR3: CASSVDYTGELFF. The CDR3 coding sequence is TGTGCCAGCAGCGTAGACTACACCGGGGAGCTGTTTTTT.

This chain's CDR3 is CASSLRTSGGADTQYF. CDR3 bases: TGCGCCAGCAGCTTAAGGACTAGCGGGGGCGCAGATACGCAGTATTTT. The J gene is TRBJ2-3, the V gene TRBV5-1; TRBD2 aligns across 13 bases. This CDR3 comprises 16 residues. V trimming: 2 bases; J trimming: 4 bases; junction bases outside the gene matches: 4. Germline CDR1 reads SGHRS; CDR2 reads YFSETQ.

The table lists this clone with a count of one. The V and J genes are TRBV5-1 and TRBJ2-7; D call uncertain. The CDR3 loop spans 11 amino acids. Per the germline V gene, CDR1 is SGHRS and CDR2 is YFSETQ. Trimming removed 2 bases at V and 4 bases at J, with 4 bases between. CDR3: CASSFGYEQYF. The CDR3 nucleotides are TGCGCCAGCAGCTTCGGGTACGAGCAGTACTTC.

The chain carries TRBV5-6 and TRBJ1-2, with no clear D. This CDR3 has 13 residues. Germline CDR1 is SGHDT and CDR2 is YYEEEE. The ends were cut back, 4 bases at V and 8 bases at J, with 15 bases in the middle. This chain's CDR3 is CASSLDDMGGYTF. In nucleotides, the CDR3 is TGTGCCAGCAGCCTGGACGATATGGGCGGCTACACCTTC.

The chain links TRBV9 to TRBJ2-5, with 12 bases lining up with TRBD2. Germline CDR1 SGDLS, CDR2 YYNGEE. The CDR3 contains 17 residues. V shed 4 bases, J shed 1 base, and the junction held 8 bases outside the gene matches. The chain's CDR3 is CASSPGLAGTTQETQYF. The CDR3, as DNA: TGTGCCAGCAGCCCCGGACTAGCGGGAACAACCCAAGAGACCCAGTACTTC.

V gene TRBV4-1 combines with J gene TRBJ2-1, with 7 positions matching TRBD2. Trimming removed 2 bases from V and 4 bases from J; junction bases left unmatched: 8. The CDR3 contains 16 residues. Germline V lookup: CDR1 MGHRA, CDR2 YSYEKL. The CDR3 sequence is CASSQSGNYLYNEQFF. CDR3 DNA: TGCGCCAGCAGCCAAAGCGGGAATTACCTGTACAATGAGCAGTTCTTC.

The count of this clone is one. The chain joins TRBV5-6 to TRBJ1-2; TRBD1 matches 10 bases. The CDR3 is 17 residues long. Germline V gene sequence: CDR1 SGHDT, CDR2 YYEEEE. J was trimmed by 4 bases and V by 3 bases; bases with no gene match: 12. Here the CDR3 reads CASSWGDRGPRAYGYTF. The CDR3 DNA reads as TGTGCCAGCAGCTGGGGGGACAGGGGCCCAAGGGCCTATGGCTACACCTTC.

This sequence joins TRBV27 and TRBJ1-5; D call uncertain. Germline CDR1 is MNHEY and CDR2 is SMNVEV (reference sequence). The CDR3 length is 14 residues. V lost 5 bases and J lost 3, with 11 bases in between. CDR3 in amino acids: CASSTPGTNQPQHF. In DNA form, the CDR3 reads TGTGCCAGCAGTACCCCGGGTACCAATCAGCCCCAGCATTTT.

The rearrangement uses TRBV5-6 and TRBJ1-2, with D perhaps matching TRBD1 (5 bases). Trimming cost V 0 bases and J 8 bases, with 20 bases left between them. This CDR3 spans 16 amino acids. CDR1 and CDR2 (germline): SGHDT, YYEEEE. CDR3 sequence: CASSLVYTGRAGGYTF. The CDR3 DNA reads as TGTGCCAGCAGCTTGGTATATACAGGCCGGGCTGGGGGCTACACCTTC. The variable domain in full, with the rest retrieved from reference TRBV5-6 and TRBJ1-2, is DAGVTQSPTHLIKTRGQQVTLRCSPKSGHDTVSWYQQALGQGPQFIFQYYEEEERQRGNFPDRFSGHQFPNYSSELNVNALLLGDSALYLCASSLVYTGRAGGYTFGSGTRLTVV.

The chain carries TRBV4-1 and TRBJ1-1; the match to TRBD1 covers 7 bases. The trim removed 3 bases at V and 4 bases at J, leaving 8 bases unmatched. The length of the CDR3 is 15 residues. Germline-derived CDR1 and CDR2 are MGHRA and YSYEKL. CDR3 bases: TGCGCCAGCAGCCAGGTTGCGGCAGGGGGCACTGAAGCTTTCTTT. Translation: CASSQVAAGGTEAFF.

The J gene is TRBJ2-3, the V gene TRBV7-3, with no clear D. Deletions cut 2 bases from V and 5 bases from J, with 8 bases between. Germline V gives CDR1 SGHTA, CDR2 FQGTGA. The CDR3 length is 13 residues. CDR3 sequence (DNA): TGTGCCAGCAGCTTATCTAGTGGAGATACGCAGTATTTT. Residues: CASSLSSGDTQYF.

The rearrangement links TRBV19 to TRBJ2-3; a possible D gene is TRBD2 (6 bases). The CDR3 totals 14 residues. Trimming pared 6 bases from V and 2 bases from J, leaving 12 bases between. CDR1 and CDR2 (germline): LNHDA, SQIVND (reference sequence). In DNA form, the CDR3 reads TGTGCCAGTAGCAAAGGACTACCCACAGATACGCAGTATTTT. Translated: CASSKGLPTDTQYF.

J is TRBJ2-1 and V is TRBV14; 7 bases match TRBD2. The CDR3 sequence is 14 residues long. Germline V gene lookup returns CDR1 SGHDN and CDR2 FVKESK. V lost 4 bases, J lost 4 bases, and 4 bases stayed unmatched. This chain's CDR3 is CASSLAGRYNEQFF. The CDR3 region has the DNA TGTGCCAGCAGCCTAGCGGGTCGGTACAATGAGCAGTTCTTC.

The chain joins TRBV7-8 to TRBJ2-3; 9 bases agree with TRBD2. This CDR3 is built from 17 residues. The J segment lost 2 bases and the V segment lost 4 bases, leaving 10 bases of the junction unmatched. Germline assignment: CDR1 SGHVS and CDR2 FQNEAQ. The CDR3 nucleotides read TGTGCCAGCAGCTGGCCGATAGCGGGGGTCTACACAGATACGCAGTATTTT. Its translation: CASSWPIAGVYTDTQYF.